This passage covers 31 T cell receptor beta chains from one sample sequenced in a study of shared clonotypes between healthy human individuals. Repertoires were generated with immunoSEQ multiplex PCR, while TCRdb's copy carries only in-frame clones and drops some. The table includes about 510,000 clones, over 75% detected once. The sequenced material came from PBMCs. All receptors derive from a woman aged 40 to 50 in good health. Some clones in this sample may be carry-over from other donors' samples.

The chain combines TRBV5-6 with TRBJ2-7; D unclear. Germline V gene lookup returns CDR1 SGHDT and CDR2 YYEEEE. The CDR3 runs 14 residues. V lost 0 bases to trimming and J lost 0 bases, with 7 bases between them. The CDR3 protein is CASSLEWGSYEQYF. The CDR3 DNA sequence: TGTGCCAGCAGCTTGGAGTGGGGCTCCTACGAGCAGTACTTC.

The chain is built from TRBV9 and TRBJ1-3; perhaps TRBD1 as D (6 bases). The germline gives CDR1 SGDLS, CDR2 YYNGEE. The CDR3 sequence is 14 residues long. Trimming removed 2 bases from V and 4 bases from J, with 10 bases in between. DNA for the CDR3: TGTGCCAGCAGCGTGTCAGGGGACGGAAACACCATATATTTT. Its protein is CASSVSGDGNTIYF.

The chain employs TRBV5-1 and TRBJ2-5, with 14 bases identical to TRBD2. J gave up 4 bases and V 4 bases, and 6 bases lay outside the gene matches. The CDR3 sequence is 16 residues long. Looked up from germline, CDR1 is SGHRS and CDR2 is YFSETQ. The CDR3 protein is CASSPRLAGGGETQYF. In nucleotides, the CDR3 is TGCGCCAGCAGCCCTAGACTAGCGGGAGGGGGAGAGACCCAGTACTTC.

The rearrangement joins TRBV11-3 to TRBJ2-2; D not certain. This CDR3 has 13 amino acids. Germline loops: CDR1 SGHNT, CDR2 YENEEA. Trimming took off 5 bases at V and 5 bases at J, with 9 bases between the two ends. The CDR3 sequence: CASSLQLTGELFF. CDR3 bases: TGTGCCAGCAGCCTTCAGCTGACCGGGGAGCTGTTTTTT.

V usage is TRBV2 and J usage is TRBJ2-1; 13 bases align to TRBD2. From germline, CDR1 is SNHLY and CDR2 FYNNEI. CDR3 length: 16 residues. With 4 bases clipped from V and 7 bases from J, the junction kept 7 bases outside the gene matches. CDR3 DNA sequence: TGTGCCAGCAGTGCCGGACTAGCGGGAGATGGTAATGAGCAGTTCTTC. The encoded protein is CASSAGLAGDGNEQFF.

This clone was observed a single time. Germline is not matched at one junction end, which may reflect a read error. This same CDR3 is encoded by further DNA sequences in the sample. The rearrangement uses TRBV7-7 and TRBJ2-1; D call uncertain. The CDR3 runs 13 residues. Germline CDR1 and CDR2: SSHAT and FNYEAQ (reference sequence). The CDR3 bases are TGTGCTAGCAGCTTAAGTCCGGATAATGAGCAGTTCTTC. Its translation is CASSLSPDNEQFF.

The chain couples TRBV7-7 to TRBJ2-6; D ambiguous. CDR3 length: 18 residues. CDR1 SSHAT and CDR2 FNYEAQ come from the germline V gene (reference sequence). The germline V and J ends were trimmed by 5 bases and 5 bases, with 22 bases remaining between them. CDR3 region: CASSDSRVPQSRANVLTF. The CDR3 bases are TGTGCCAGCAGCGACTCTAGAGTGCCACAAAGTCGGGCCAACGTCCTGACTTTC.

This clone has at least ten counts. The chain couples TRBV7-2 to TRBJ1-2, with 10 bases matching TRBD1. Germline assignment: CDR1 SGHTA and CDR2 FQGNSA. CDR3 length: 14 residues. V lost 5 bases to trimming and J lost 1 base; unmatched junction nucleotides: 1. The CDR3 region has the DNA TGTGCCAGCAGCCGGACAGGGGGTAACTATGGCTACACCTTC. Its translation: CASSRTGGNYGYTF.

The CDR3 DNA follows: TGTGCCAGCAGCCCACCCGGCGCGGGAGCGGGCAATGAGCAGTTCTTC. Protein product: CASSPPGAGAGNEQFF. The V call is TRBV11-1, the J call TRBJ2-1, with TRBD2 identical over 7 bases. Germline lookup yields CDR1 SGHAT and CDR2 FQDESV (reference sequence). Unmatched junction bases numbered 13, after V lost 5 bases and J lost 6 bases. The length of the CDR3 is 16 residues.

This clone was seen more than once but under ten times. This sequence joins TRBV30 and TRBJ1-1; TRBD1 matches 9 bases. The trim removed 3 bases at V and 0 bases at J, leaving 5 bases unmatched. From germline, CDR1 is GTSNPN and CDR2 SVGIG (reference sequence). The CDR3 is 15 amino acids. Here the CDR3 DNA reads TGTGCCTGGAGGGAGAGGGACAGGGTGAACACTGAAGCTTTCTTT. Amino acid sequence: CAWRERDRVNTEAFF.

This clone was counted a single time. The gene calls are TRBV7-9 and TRBJ2-6; 7 nucleotides line up with TRBD1. Per the germline V gene, CDR1 is SEHNR and CDR2 is FQNEAQ (reference sequence). Losses at the gene ends were 5 bases for V and 1 base for J; bases not matched to a gene: 2. The CDR3 has 15 amino acids. The DNA for the CDR3 is TGTGCCAGCAGCCGCAGGGGGTCTGGGGCCAACGTCCTGACTTTC. Protein product: CASSRRGSGANVLTF.

This rearrangement joins TRBV28 to TRBJ2-7; D may correspond to TRBD1 or TRBD2 (5 bases each). The V and J ends lost 7 bases and 4 bases respectively, with 17 bases between them. The CDR3 sequence is 14 residues long. Germline CDR1 MDHEN, CDR2 SYDVKM. In DNA form, the CDR3 reads TGTGCCAGCAACCCGGGGCGCGGTGGGTACGAGCAGTACTTC. It yields the protein CASNPGRGGYEQYF. Based on the CDR3 plus reference TRBV28 and TRBJ2-7, the full variable domain is DVKVTQSSRYLVKRTGEKVFLECVQDMDHENMFWYRQDPGLGLRLIYFSYDVKMKEKGDIPEGYSVSREKKERFSLILESASTNQTSMYLCASNPGRGGYEQYFGPGTRLTVT.

This clone was recorded only once. The rearrangement uses TRBV19 and TRBJ2-2, with D hard to call. The V gene's germline CDR1 is LNHDA and CDR2 SQIVND (reference sequence). The CDR3 is 13 residues long. V lost 0 bases and J 6 bases, leaving 5 bases between the germline ends. CDR3 loop: CASSIDLAGELFF. The CDR3 DNA follows: TGTGCCAGTAGTATAGATTTGGCCGGGGAGCTGTTTTTT.

The CDR3 loop reads CASRQTSGSTGELFF. In DNA, the CDR3 is TGTGCCAGCAGGCAGACTAGCGGGAGCACCGGGGAGCTGTTTTTT. This chain connects TRBV7-9 to TRBJ2-2; 12 positions agree with TRBD2. The CDR3 is 15 residues long. V trimming: 6 bases; J trimming: 4 bases; junction bases outside the gene matches: 3. Germline V gene data show CDR1 as SEHNR and CDR2 as FQNEAQ (reference sequence).

The chain employs TRBV5-1 and TRBJ2-7; possible D gene TRBD1, 7 bases. V gave up 4 bases and J gave up 5 bases, with 13 bases separating them. Germline lookup yields CDR1 SGHRS and CDR2 YFSETQ. This CDR3 has 13 residues. This chain's CDR3 is CASSGGTANEQYF. The CDR3 DNA reads as TGCGCCAGCAGCGGCGGGACAGCAAACGAGCAGTACTTC.

The chain is built from TRBV6-4 and TRBJ2-3, with D unresolved. Germline V gene data show CDR1 as MRHNA and CDR2 as SNTAGT. Trimming shortened V by 4 bases and J by 0 bases, and 5 bases separated the two germline ends. The CDR3 spans 13 residues. CDR3 DNA sequence: TGTGCCAGCAGTGTGAGTAGCACAGATACGCAGTATTTT. Translated, it gives CASSVSSTDTQYF.

V is TRBV4-1 and J is TRBJ2-5; D perhaps matches TRBD1 (6 bases). Trimming cost V 4 bases and J 2 bases, with 8 bases left between them. The germline gives CDR1 MGHRA, CDR2 YSYEKL. The CDR3 sequence is 13 residues long. The CDR3 DNA reads as TGCGCCAGCAGCCTTGGGACACAAGAGACCCAGTACTTC. Protein: CASSLGTQETQYF.

The genes are TRBV7-2 and TRBJ1-2, with 8 bases lining up with TRBD1. Germline V gene sequence: CDR1 SGHTA, CDR2 FQGNSA. This CDR3 has 14 residues. The trim removed 4 bases at V and 3 bases at J, leaving 4 bases unmatched. CDR3 region: CASSSQGAYYGYTF. CDR3 nucleotides: TGTGCCAGCAGCTCGCAGGGGGCCTACTATGGCTACACCTTC.

This clone was detected only once. V gene TRBV7-2 combines with J gene TRBJ1-2; 9 bases agree with TRBD1. V lost 5 bases, J lost 6 bases, and 7 bases stayed unmatched. The germline V gene has CDR1 SGHTA and CDR2 FQGNSA. The length of the CDR3 is 14 residues. CDR3 residues: CASSPWTGADGYTF. DNA for the CDR3: TGTGCCAGCAGCCCGTGGACAGGGGCGGATGGCTACACCTTC.

This sequence joins TRBV11-3 and TRBJ2-1; the D gene is possibly TRBD2 (6 bases). The ends were cut back, 5 bases at V and 0 bases at J, with 14 bases in the middle. The CDR3 loop spans 16 amino acids. The V gene's germline CDR1 is SGHNT and CDR2 YENEEA. The CDR3 is CASSGSEGGSYNEQFF. CDR3 sequence (DNA): TGTGCCAGCAGCGGTAGTGAGGGAGGCTCCTACAATGAGCAGTTCTTC.

The chain links TRBV5-1 to TRBJ2-3, with TRBD1 as a possible D gene (6 bases). Looked up from germline, CDR1 is SGHRS and CDR2 is YFSETQ. This CDR3 comprises 14 residues. V gave up 7 bases and J gave up 1 base, with 13 bases separating them. The CDR3 reads CASCRDTGTDTQYF. DNA for the CDR3: TGCGCCAGCTGCCGGGACACCGGCACAGATACGCAGTATTTT.

This clone was picked up one time. The V and J genes are TRBV10-3 and TRBJ2-7; unclear D gene. The V end lost 3 bases, the J end lost 1 base, and 16 bases lay between the germline ends. The V gene's germline CDR1 is ENHRY and CDR2 SYGVKD. This CDR3 is built from 16 residues. The CDR3 DNA sequence: TGTGCCATCAGTGAAATTCGCCAGACCCTATCCTACGAGCAGTACTTC. The encoded protein is CAISEIRQTLSYEQYF.

In its sample, this clone was seen once. This chain uses TRBV18 with TRBJ2-1; 13 bases map to TRBD2. This CDR3 is built from 16 residues. Losses at the gene ends were 1 base for V and 6 bases for J; bases not matched to a gene: 3. Germline CDR1 reads KGHSH; CDR2 reads LQKENI. In nucleotides, the CDR3 is TGTGCCAGCTCACCACGACTAGCGGGAGGCCCCAATGAGCAGTTCTTC. This gives the protein CASSPRLAGGPNEQFF. Complete variable domain (other parts from reference TRBV18 and TRBJ2-1): NAGVMQNPRHLVRRRGQEARLRCSPMKGHSHVYWYRQLPEEGLKFMVYLQKENIIDESGMPKERFSAEFPKEGPSILRIQQVVRGDSAAYFCASSPRLAGGPNEQFFGPGTRLTVL.

This clone was found a few times. The chain uses TRBV28 and TRBJ1-1, with TRBD1 matching 7 bases. V gave up 5 bases and J gave up 0 bases; unmatched junction bases: 6. CDR3 length: 15 residues. The germline V gene has CDR1 MDHEN and CDR2 SYDVKM. The CDR3 DNA sequence: TGTGCCAGCAGTAATCAACAGGGGATGAACACTGAAGCTTTCTTT. Translated: CASSNQQGMNTEAFF.

This rearrangement joins TRBV29-1 to TRBJ2-2, with D possibly TRBD1 on 5 matching bases. V gave up 4 bases and J gave up 7 bases, with 13 bases separating them. The CDR3 has 13 amino acids. Per the germline V gene, CDR1 is SQVTM and CDR2 is ANQGSEA. DNA for the CDR3: TGCAGCGTTGGGCTTAGGGGCGGCGGGGAGCTGTTTTTT. This translates into CSVGLRGGGELFF.

The J gene is TRBJ1-1, the V gene TRBV4-2; D is unclear. This CDR3 spans 15 amino acids. Per germline, CDR1 LGHNA and CDR2 YNFKEQ. The germline V and J ends were trimmed by 0 bases and 1 base, with 9 bases remaining between them. This CDR3 reads CASSQDGHKNTEAFF. The CDR3 coding sequence is TGTGCCAGCAGCCAAGATGGCCATAAGAACACTGAAGCTTTCTTT.

The V and J genes are TRBV27 and TRBJ1-4; D may be TRBD1 (5 bases). The germline V gene has CDR1 MNHEY and CDR2 SMNVEV (reference sequence). Trimming removed 0 bases from V and 5 bases from J, with 10 bases in between. The CDR3 consists of 15 residues. CDR3 sequence reads: CASSLSLGGNEKLFF. In DNA form, the CDR3 reads TGTGCCAGCAGTTTATCCCTGGGGGGAAATGAAAAACTGTTTTTT. Looking up the rest from reference TRBV27 and TRBJ1-4 gives the full variable domain: EAQVTQNPRYLITVTGKKLTVTCSQNMNHEYMSWYRQDPGLGLRQIYYSMNVEVTDKGDVPEGYKVSRKEKRNFPLILESPSPNQTSLYFCASSLSLGGNEKLFFGSGTQLSVL.

The rearrangement uses TRBV19 and TRBJ1-4; possibly TRBD1 for D (5 bases). This CDR3 region has 15 residues. Trimming removed 7 bases from V and 0 bases from J, with 12 bases in between. The V gene's germline CDR1 is LNHDA and CDR2 SQIVND (reference sequence). The CDR3 here is CASNQGPSTNEKLFF. CDR3 nucleotide sequence: TGTGCCAGTAATCAGGGACCTTCAACTAATGAAAAACTGTTTTTT.

Regarding this clone: A read error is likely here: a far larger clone is one base away. The chain is built from TRBV11-3 and TRBJ2-1, with TRBD1 matching over 7 bases. J gave up 12 bases and V 7 bases, and 12 bases lay outside the gene matches. The CDR3 sequence is 13 residues long. Germline V CDR1 and CDR2: SGHNT, YENEEA. The CDR3 region has the DNA TGTGCCAGCAACCGGGACAGCAGCTCTGGGCAGTTCTTC. Translation gives CASNRDSSSGQFF.

The chain has TRBV11-3 and TRBJ2-2, with D possibly TRBD2 on 6 matching bases. Germline V gene lookup returns CDR1 SGHNT and CDR2 YENEEA. There are 16 residues in the CDR3. V lost 5 bases and J lost 4, with 17 bases in between. The CDR3 here is CASSISGRWSTGELFF. The CDR3 DNA sequence: TGTGCCAGCAGCATCTCAGGGAGGTGGAGCACCGGGGAGCTGTTTTTT.

V gene TRBV5-5 combines with J gene TRBJ1-4; 7 nucleotides match TRBD1. The CDR3 covers 15 residues. V gave up 0 bases and J gave up 2 bases; unmatched junction bases: 1. Germline lookup yields CDR1 SGHKS and CDR2 YYEKEE (reference sequence). The CDR3 spells CASSLEGATNEKLFF. The CDR3 nucleotides read TGTGCCAGCAGCTTGGAGGGGGCGACTAATGAAAAACTGTTTTTT.